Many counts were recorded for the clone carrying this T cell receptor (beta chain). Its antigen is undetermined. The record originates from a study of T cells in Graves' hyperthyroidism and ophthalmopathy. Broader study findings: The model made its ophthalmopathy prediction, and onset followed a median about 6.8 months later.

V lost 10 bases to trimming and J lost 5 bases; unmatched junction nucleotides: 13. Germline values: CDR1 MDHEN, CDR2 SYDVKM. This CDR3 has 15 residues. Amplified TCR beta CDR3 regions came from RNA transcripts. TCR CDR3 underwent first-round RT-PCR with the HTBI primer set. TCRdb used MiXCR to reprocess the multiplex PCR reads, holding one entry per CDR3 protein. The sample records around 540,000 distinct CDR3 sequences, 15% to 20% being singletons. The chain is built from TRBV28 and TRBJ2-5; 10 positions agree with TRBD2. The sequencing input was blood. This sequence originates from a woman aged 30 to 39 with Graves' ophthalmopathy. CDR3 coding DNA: TGTGCCACTACGCTAAGCGGGAGGGCTACTGAGACCCAGTACTTC. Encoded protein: CATTLSGRATETQYF.